Reported below is one T cell receptor beta chain. These data originate in a study of blood T cell repertoires in COVID-19. Clones were read by immunoSEQ multiplex PCR, and TCRdb kept only the in-frame ones, dropping some. Of about 280,000 clones listed, approximately 80% are singletons. Per germline, CDR1 SEHNR and CDR2 FQNEAQ (reference sequence). There are 14 residues in the CDR3. Germline trimming cut 6 bases from V and 0 bases from J; bases unmatched to any gene: 3. The clonotype comes from a middle-aged man who had been exposed to COVID-19. This rearrangement joins TRBV7-9 to TRBJ2-3; 7 bases map to TRBD2. The sample comprised PBMCs or T cells enriched from blood (not recorded which). This CDR3 is CASSYSGSTDTQYF. DNA for the CDR3: TGTGCCAGCAGTTATAGCGGGAGCACAGATACGCAGTATTTT.